This passage covers 23 T cell receptor beta chains from one sample sequenced in a study of blood T cell repertoires in COVID-19. Repertoires were generated with immunoSEQ multiplex PCR, while TCRdb's copy carries only in-frame clones and drops some. This table holds a few hundred thousand clones, roughly 80% found once. The sequencing sample was made of PBMCs or T cells enriched from blood (not recorded which). The receptors stem from a woman aged 45-65 years who had recovered from COVID-19.

For the CDR3, the DNA is TGTGCCAGCAGCGCCAAACAGGGTACCTACGAGCAGTACTTC. Its protein product is CASSAKQGTYEQYF. The rearrangement links TRBV7-9 to TRBJ2-7, with D perhaps matching TRBD1 (6 bases). The CDR3 is made up of 14 amino acids. CDR1 and CDR2 from the germline V gene are SEHNR and FQNEAQ (reference sequence). V lost 5 bases to trimming and J lost 2 bases, with 13 bases between them.

The table lists this clone with a few counts. The chain is built from TRBV5-3 and TRBJ1-2, with D uncertain. TRBV5-3 carries the ORF label, with uncertain function. The CDR3 is 11 amino acids. The germline V and J ends were trimmed by 6 bases and 7 bases, with 10 bases remaining between them. The CDR3 loop is CARTNPGGYTF. The CDR3 nucleotides read TGTGCCAGAACCAACCCCGGTGGCTACACCTTC.

This chain connects TRBV30 to TRBJ2-5, with D possibly being TRBD2 (6 bases). V was clipped by 4 bases and J by 5 bases, with 20 bases between them. Germline lookup yields CDR1 GTSNPN and CDR2 SVGIG (reference sequence). The CDR3 totals 15 residues. CDR3 bases: TGTGCCTGGACATCTTGGGGAGGCCCTCGGGAGACCCAGTACTTC. As protein: CAWTSWGGPRETQYF.

The V call is TRBV5-6, the J call TRBJ1-3; maybe TRBD1 (5 bases). Per the germline V gene, CDR1 is SGHDT and CDR2 is YYEEEE. The CDR3 runs to 14 residues. V was pared by 4 bases and J by 7 bases, with 15 bases between. The CDR3 DNA follows: TGTGCCAGCAGCCCGTATGGACAAACGAACACCATATATTTT. The encoded protein is CASSPYGQTNTIYF.

This sequence joins TRBV3-1 (or the pseudogene TRBV3-2) and TRBJ2-3; tentative D call: TRBD2 (6 bases). Trimming stripped 9 bases from V and 0 bases from J, with 10 bases between. Germline CDR1 and CDR2: LGHDT and YNNKEL (reference sequence). CDR3 size: 13 residues. For the CDR3, the DNA is TGTGCCAGTGGAGGGGCTAGCACAGATACGCAGTATTTT. Translation: CASGGASTDTQYF.

V and J are TRBV7-9 and TRBJ1-1, with D possibly being TRBD1 (5 bases). V lost 5 bases, J lost 0 bases, and 16 bases lay in between. The CDR3 contains 16 residues. Germline lookup yields CDR1 SEHNR and CDR2 FQNEAQ (reference sequence). The DNA for the CDR3 is TGTGCCAGCAGCCCCCCGGGACTGAGAATGAACACTGAAGCTTTCTTT. Its translation: CASSPPGLRMNTEAFF. The variable domain in full, with the rest retrieved from reference TRBV7-9 and TRBJ1-1, is DTGVSQNPRHKITKRGQNVTFRCDPISEHNRLYWYRQTLGQGPEFLTYFQNEAQLEKSRLLSDRFSAERPKGSFSTLEIQRTEQGDSAMYLCASSPPGLRMNTEAFFGQGTRLTVV.

The V call is TRBV4-3, the J call TRBJ2-3; 7 bases line up with TRBD2. Germline V gene data show CDR1 as LGHNA and CDR2 as YSLEER. This CDR3 spans 16 amino acids. Trimming at V came to 0 bases and at J to 1 base, leaving 4 bases not matched to a gene. CDR3 sequence reads: CASSQESSGGTDTQYF. The CDR3 region has the DNA TGCGCCAGCAGCCAAGAGTCGAGCGGGGGCACAGATACGCAGTATTTT.

V gene TRBV7-9 combines with J gene TRBJ2-3; 7 bases fit TRBD2. Trimming took 5 bases from V and 2 from J; bases not matched to a gene: 7. Germline V gene lookup returns CDR1 SEHNR and CDR2 FQNEAQ (reference sequence). The CDR3 runs to 15 residues. The CDR3 DNA reads as TGTGCCAGCAGCCTAACGGCGGGGGTCACAGATACGCAGTATTTT. Its protein product is CASSLTAGVTDTQYF.

The rearrangement joins TRBV7-2 to TRBJ2-2; TRBD2 matches at 13 bases. CDR3 length: 18 residues. V was clipped by 5 bases and J by 6 bases; unmatched bases: 12. Per germline, CDR1 SGHTA and CDR2 FQGNSA. Here the CDR3 reads CASSLARTSGSFAGELFF. The CDR3 DNA follows: TGTGCCAGCAGCCTCGCCCGGACTAGCGGGAGTTTCGCCGGGGAGCTGTTTTTT.

The chain carries TRBV11-2 and TRBJ2-5; 15 positions match TRBD2. There are 17 residues in the CDR3. Germline V gives CDR1 SGHAT, CDR2 FQNNGV. The V segment lost 1 base and the J segment 4 bases; nucleotides outside the gene matches: 4. The CDR3 region is CASSLGGLAGGGETQYF. Written as DNA, the CDR3 is TGTGCCAGCAGCTTAGGGGGACTAGCGGGAGGTGGAGAGACCCAGTACTTC.

The table lists this clone with a few counts. The chain couples TRBV7-8 to TRBJ2-7; D is ambiguous. V shed 0 bases and J shed 0 bases, with 9 bases lying between them. There are 15 residues in the CDR3. Germline lookup yields CDR1 SGHVS and CDR2 FQNEAQ. CDR3 amino acids: CASSLALVSSYEQYF. The DNA for the CDR3 is TGTGCCAGCAGCTTAGCGCTAGTCAGCTCCTACGAGCAGTACTTC.

CDR3 in DNA: TGTGCCAGCAGCCAAGATCATCCAGCCCGGGAAATAGCCTGGGGTGGTTCCCAGCATTTT. Its protein is CASSQDHPAREIAWGGSQHF. The V and J genes are TRBV3-1 (or the pseudogene TRBV3-2) and TRBJ1-5; no reliable D call. Trimming removed 0 bases at V and 11 bases at J, with 32 bases between. Per the germline V gene, CDR1 is LGHDT and CDR2 is YNNKEL (reference sequence). CDR3 length equals 20 residues.

The chain couples TRBV19 to TRBJ1-1; D not certain. Trimming left V 9 bases short and J 3 bases short, with 11 bases between. Per germline, CDR1 LNHDA and CDR2 SQIVND (reference sequence). The CDR3 totals 12 residues. CDR3 nucleotide sequence: TGTGCCAGACGGAAGCGGCACACTGAAGCTTTCTTT. Protein sequence: CARRKRHTEAFF.

Details on this clone: Other DNA sequences within the sample encode an identical CDR3. The chain combines TRBV7-2 with TRBJ1-6; TRBD1 is a possible D gene (6 bases). This CDR3 comprises 14 residues. The V and J ends lost 5 bases and 2 bases respectively, with 7 bases between them. Germline V gene lookup returns CDR1 SGHTA and CDR2 FQGNSA. CDR3 amino acids: CASSPGAYNSPLHF. Written as DNA, the CDR3 is TGTGCCAGCAGCCCAGGGGCCTATAATTCACCCCTCCACTTT.

V and J are TRBV19 and TRBJ2-5; 14 nucleotides line up with TRBD2. This CDR3 is 16 amino acids long. Germline CDR1 is LNHDA and CDR2 is SQIVND (reference sequence). V gave up 5 bases and J gave up 5 bases; unmatched junction bases: 7. CDR3 region: CASSPGTSGSPETQYF. CDR3 coding DNA: TGTGCCAGTAGTCCGGGGACTAGCGGGAGCCCGGAGACCCAGTACTTC.

The chain joins TRBV14 to TRBJ1-1; tentative D call: TRBD1 (6 bases). The germline V gene has CDR1 SGHDN and CDR2 FVKESK. With 3 bases removed from V and 7 bases from J, the gap between germline ends came to 12 bases. There are 13 residues in the CDR3. The CDR3 DNA sequence: TGTGCCAGCAGCCAGGGGATAGGGGGTGAAGCTTTCTTT. Its translation is CASSQGIGGEAFF.

There are a few counts of this clone. This chain uses TRBV7-2 with TRBJ1-3; TRBD1 matches at 10 bases. The V segment lost 4 bases and the J segment 0 bases; nucleotides outside the gene matches: 3. The length of the CDR3 is 16 residues. Germline assignment: CDR1 SGHTA and CDR2 FQGNSA. This CDR3 reads CASSSRTGGSGNTIYF. CDR3 bases: TGTGCCAGCAGCTCCAGGACAGGGGGCTCTGGAAACACCATATATTTT.

The chain employs TRBV30 and TRBJ1-5; D gene uncertain. The CDR3 has 13 residues. V was shortened by 3 bases and J by 2 bases, with 8 bases between the two germline ends. The germline V gene has CDR1 GTSNPN and CDR2 SVGIG (reference sequence). CDR3 protein: CAWSPGGNQPQHF. CDR3 in DNA: TGTGCCTGGAGCCCCGGTGGCAATCAGCCCCAGCATTTT.

The J gene is TRBJ2-3, the V gene TRBV9; TRBD2 matches at 12 bases. The CDR3 runs to 18 residues. Trimming cost V 3 bases and J 3 bases; bases outside gene matches: 11. CDR1 and CDR2 (germline): SGDLS, YYNGEE. CDR3 sequence (DNA): TGTGCCAGCAGCGCCGGACTAGCGGGGAGTCTGTCGACAGATACGCAGTATTTT. Residues: CASSAGLAGSLSTDTQYF.

This chain connects TRBV2 to TRBJ2-7; 8 bases align to TRBD2. Germline trimming cut 3 bases from V and 2 bases from J; bases unmatched to any gene: 15. The CDR3 extends over 18 amino acids. Germline CDR1 and CDR2: SNHLY and FYNNEI. The DNA for the CDR3 is TGTGCCAGCAGTGAGTATGGCGGGAGGATGGCGGGGGCCTACGAGCAGTACTTC. Translating it yields CASSEYGGRMAGAYEQYF.

The chain joins TRBV4-1 to TRBJ2-7; 7 bases fit TRBD2. There are 15 residues in the CDR3. Germline CDR1 reads MGHRA; CDR2 reads YSYEKL. V was clipped by 1 base and J by 3 bases; unmatched bases: 6. CDR3 nucleotides: TGCGCCAGCAGCCAAGGAGATGGGGGGGGCTACGAGCAGTACTTC. Amino acid sequence: CASSQGDGGGYEQYF.

The V call is TRBV3-1 (or the pseudogene TRBV3-2), the J call TRBJ1-2; D uncertain. The germline CDR1 and CDR2 sequences are LGHDT and YNNKEL (reference sequence). V dropped 3 bases and J dropped 7 bases, with 9 bases sitting between them. The CDR3 length is 12 residues. The CDR3 bases are TGTGCCAGCAGCCAGAACGAGGTTGGCTACACCTTC. As protein: CASSQNEVGYTF.

The rearrangement joins TRBV20-1 to TRBJ1-3; D call uncertain. This CDR3 comprises 13 residues. The germline gives CDR1 DFQATT, CDR2 SNEGSKA (reference sequence). V was cut by 3 bases and J by 0 bases, with 6 bases left in between. CDR3 nucleotides: TGCAGTGCTAGTTGGGCCTCTGGAAACACCATATATTTT. Amino acid sequence: CSASWASGNTIYF.